Shown below are 3 T cell receptor beta chains from a single sample sequenced in a study of CD8 T cells in Susac syndrome. Roughly 0.45 to 1 ug RNA was reverse transcribed with random hexamers. One entry per CDR3 protein, called by TCRdb with MiXCR from the immunoSEQ multiplex PCR reads. The repertoire holds around 280,000 distinct CDR3 sequences, with roughly 94% as singletons. The sequencing input was CD4+ T cells from PBMCs. These receptors were obtained from a human donor with multiple sclerosis.

The rearrangement uses TRBV5-1 and TRBJ1-6, with TRBD1 matching over 10 bases. From germline, CDR1 is SGHRS and CDR2 YFSETQ. The CDR3 consists of 16 residues. The V and J ends lost 2 bases and 7 bases, in that order; junction bases with no gene match: 6. The chain's CDR3 is CASSLSPGQGNSPLHF. For the CDR3, the DNA is TGCGCCAGCAGCTTATCACCGGGACAGGGGAATTCACCCCTCCACTTT.

This sequence joins TRBV2 and TRBJ1-6; D uncertain. The V gene lost 2 bases and the J gene lost 6 bases, with 11 bases spanning the gap. The CDR3 contains 15 residues. The germline V gene has CDR1 SNHLY and CDR2 FYNNEI. The DNA of the CDR3 is TGTGCCAGCAGTGAAAAGCCGCTCCCTAATTCACCCCTCCACTTT. It yields the protein CASSEKPLPNSPLHF. The entire variable domain, with the rest obtained from reference TRBV2 and TRBJ1-6, is as follows: EPEVTQTPSHQVTQMGQEVILRCVPISNHLYFYWYRQILGQKVEFLVSFYNNEISEKSEIFDDQFSVERPDGSNFTLKIRSTKLEDSAMYFCASSEKPLPNSPLHFGNGTRLTVT.

The chain recombines TRBV19 with TRBJ2-7, with 11 bases that match TRBD2. This CDR3 contains 18 residues. The trim removed 0 bases at V and 1 base at J, leaving 8 bases unmatched. From germline, CDR1 is LNHDA and CDR2 SQIVND (reference sequence). The CDR3 bases are TGTGCCAGTAGTATAGATCTCCGACTAGCGGGAACTTCCTACGAGCAGTACTTC. It yields the protein CASSIDLRLAGTSYEQYF. Looking up the rest from reference TRBV19 and TRBJ2-7 gives the full variable domain: DGGITQSPKYLFRKEGQNVTLSCEQNLNHDAMYWYRQDPGQGLRLIYYSQIVNDFQKGDIAEGYSVSREKKESFPLTVTSAQKNPTAFYLCASSIDLRLAGTSYEQYFGPGTRLTVT.